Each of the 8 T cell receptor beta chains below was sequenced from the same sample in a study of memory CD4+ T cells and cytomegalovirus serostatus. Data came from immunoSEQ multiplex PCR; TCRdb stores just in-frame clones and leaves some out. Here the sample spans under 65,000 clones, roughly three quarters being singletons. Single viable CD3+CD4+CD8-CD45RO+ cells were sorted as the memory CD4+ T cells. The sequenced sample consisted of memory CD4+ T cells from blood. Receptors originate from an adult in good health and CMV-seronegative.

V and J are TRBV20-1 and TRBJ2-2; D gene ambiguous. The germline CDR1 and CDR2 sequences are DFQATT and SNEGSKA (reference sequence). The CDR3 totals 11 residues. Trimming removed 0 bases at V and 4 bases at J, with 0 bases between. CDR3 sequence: CSARDTGELFF. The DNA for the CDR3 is TGCAGTGCTAGAGACACCGGGGAGCTGTTTTTT.

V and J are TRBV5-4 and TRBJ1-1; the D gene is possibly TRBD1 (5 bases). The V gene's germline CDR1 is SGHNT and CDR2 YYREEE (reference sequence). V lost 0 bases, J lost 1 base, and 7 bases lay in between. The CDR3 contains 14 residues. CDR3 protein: CASSLGGKNTEAFF. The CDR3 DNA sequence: TGTGCCAGCAGCTTGGGGGGCAAGAACACTGAAGCTTTCTTT.

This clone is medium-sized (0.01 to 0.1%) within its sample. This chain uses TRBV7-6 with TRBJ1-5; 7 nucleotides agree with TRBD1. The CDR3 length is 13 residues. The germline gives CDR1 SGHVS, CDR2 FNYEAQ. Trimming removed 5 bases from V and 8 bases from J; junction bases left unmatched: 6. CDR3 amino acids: CASSLMQGEPQHF. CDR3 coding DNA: TGTGCCAGCAGCCTTATGCAGGGGGAGCCCCAGCATTTT.

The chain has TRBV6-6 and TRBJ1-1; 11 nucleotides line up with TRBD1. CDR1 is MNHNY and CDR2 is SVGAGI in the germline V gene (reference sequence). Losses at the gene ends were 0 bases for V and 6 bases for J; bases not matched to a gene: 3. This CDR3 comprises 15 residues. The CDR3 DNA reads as TGTGCCAGCAGTTACTCGGACAGGGGGCGACCTGAAGCTTTCTTT. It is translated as CASSYSDRGRPEAFF.

The CDR3 DNA reads as TGCGCCAGCAGCTCGACAGGGGTCTACGTCGAGCAGTACTTC. Protein product: CASSSTGVYVEQYF. This chain links TRBV5-1 with TRBJ2-7; TRBD1 matches at 8 bases. The CDR3 extends over 14 amino acids. The germline V gene encodes CDR1 SGHRS and CDR2 YFSETQ. The trim removed 3 bases at V and 6 bases at J, leaving 8 bases unmatched.

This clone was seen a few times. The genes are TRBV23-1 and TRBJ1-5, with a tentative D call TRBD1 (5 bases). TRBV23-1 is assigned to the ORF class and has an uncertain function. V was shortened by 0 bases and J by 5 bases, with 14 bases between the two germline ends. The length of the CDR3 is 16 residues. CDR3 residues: CASSQSLQGVHQPQHF. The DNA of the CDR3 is TGCGCCAGCAGTCAATCGCTTCAAGGGGTACATCAGCCCCAGCATTTT.

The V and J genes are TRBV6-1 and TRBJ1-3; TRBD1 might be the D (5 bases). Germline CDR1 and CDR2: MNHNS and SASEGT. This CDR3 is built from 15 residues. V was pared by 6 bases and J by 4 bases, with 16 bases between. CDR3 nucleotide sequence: TGTGCCAGCAGCGTGGGGCAGCTGGAAGGAAACACCATATATTTT. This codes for CASSVGQLEGNTIYF.

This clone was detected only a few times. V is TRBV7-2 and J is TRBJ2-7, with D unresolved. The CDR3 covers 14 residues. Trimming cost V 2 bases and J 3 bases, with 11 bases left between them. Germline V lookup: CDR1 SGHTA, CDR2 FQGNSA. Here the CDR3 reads CASSLLRTSYEQYF. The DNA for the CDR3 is TGTGCCAGCAGCTTACTGAGGACCAGCTACGAGCAGTACTTC.